Listed below are T cell receptor beta chains from one sample, sequenced in a study of blood T cells in healthy people across ages. TCRdb redid the calling of the 5' RACE reads with MiXCR, one entry per CDR3 protein. Here the sample spans some 1.4 million distinct CDR3 sequences, 42% being singletons. Sequenced input: blood. The receptor set was obtained from a young woman in good health. Each CDR3 is given without its conserved first and last residue. A D gene is named only where the DNA matches it firmly. Some rows mark clone size as missing; the rest say once, few, many or name a class of expanded clone.

d_call j_call clone_size v_call cdr3_aa
NA TRBJ1-4 NA TRBV5-5 ASSLMEGNEKLF
TRBD1 TRBJ2-3 few TRBV2 ASRDRDQDTQY
NA TRBJ1-2 NA TRBV12-3/TRBV12-4 ASSLIRGAGGYT
TRBD2 TRBJ2-1 few TRBV7-2 ASSFLSSGIRSEQF
NA TRBJ2-4 NA TRBV12-5 ASGPPGNRGGDIQY
TRBD2 TRBJ2-1 NA TRBV5-1 ASSLGPGGSDEQF
TRBD2 TRBJ2-1 NA TRBV27 ASSPERGAYNEQF
TRBD1 TRBJ2-2 NA TRBV7-3 ASSPQGAGELF
NA TRBJ2-7 NA TRBV6-6 ASSNQYEQY
NA TRBJ1-6 few TRBV6-6 ASSRPYNSPLH
NA TRBJ2-7 many TRBV11-2 ASSLGGGATYEQY
NA TRBJ1-1 NA TRBV5-1 ASSLAVFNVGNTEAF
NA TRBJ2-7 NA TRBV20-1 SARTDPSSYEQN
TRBD1 TRBJ1-2 few TRBV5-1 ASSPGLGQGDYGYT
NA TRBJ2-3 NA TRBV2 ASKEQSLGSSTDTQY
NA TRBJ1-3 NA TRBV6-5 ASSGKGDTIY
TRBD1 TRBJ1-2 NA TRBV9 ASSEKDRGQRGYT
TRBD1 TRBJ1-1 NA TRBV18 ASSPEQGTHTEAF
NA TRBJ2-3 NA TRBV7-3 ASSLGDGRGDTQY
NA TRBJ1-2 many TRBV7-2 ASSLRAHRPNGYT
NA TRBJ2-4 NA TRBV25-1 ASSENYRTGEY
NA TRBJ2-5 NA TRBV5-1 ASSPIGGTQETQY
TRBD1 TRBJ2-5 NA TRBV6-1 ASVTGVNEQY
TRBD1 TRBJ2-6 NA TRBV6-2/TRBV6-3 ASSYVLPGQGTSGANVLT
TRBD1 TRBJ1-6 NA TRBV11-2 ASSPKGGTGYSTLH